Below, one T cell receptor beta chain is given with its context. The CDR3 has 13 residues. V was clipped by 5 bases and J by 2 bases, with 13 bases between them. Germline V lookup: CDR1 SQVTM, CDR2 ANQGSEA. The sample originates from a study of blood T cell repertoires in COVID-19. Study context: The analysed material was cDNA or gDNA that came from T cells, B-cell-depleted T cells, or PBMCs.

Libraries were prepared by immunoSEQ multiplex PCR; TCRdb keeps only in-frame clonotypes and omits some of them. The table has around 130,000 clones, roughly 84% seen once. The TCR comes from a man between 25 and 39 years old with COVID-19, enrolled during active disease. This sequence joins TRBV29-1 and TRBJ2-7; a weak D match, TRBD1 (5 bases). The sequenced sample was peripheral blood. CDR3 residues: CSVRAQGPYEQYF. CDR3 bases: TGCAGCGTTAGAGCGCAGGGCCCCTACGAGCAGTACTTC.